The text below deals with one T cell receptor (beta chain). The data belong to a study of blood T cell repertoires in COVID-19. Measured with immunoSEQ multiplex PCR; TCRdb has only the in-frame clones, and not every one. The table shows hundreds of thousands of clones, with about 87% occurring only once. This receptor was obtained from a woman between 18 and 29 years old with acute or convalescent COVID-19. The specimen sequenced was peripheral blood.

The chain's CDR3 is CASSQGQGDTEAFF. Here the CDR3 DNA reads TGCGCCAGCAGCCAAGGACAGGGGGACACTGAAGCTTTCTTT. V gene TRBV4-3 combines with J gene TRBJ1-1, with 9 bases matching TRBD1. Per the germline V gene, CDR1 is LGHNA and CDR2 is YSLEER. V lost 1 base, J lost 3 bases, and 0 bases stayed unmatched. The CDR3 runs to 14 residues.